This TCR beta chain was sequenced for a study of blood T cell repertoires in COVID-19. Sequencing was performed with immunoSEQ multiplex PCR; in TCRdb, only in-frame clones are kept and a portion is missing. The sample lists approximately 320,000 clones, about 90% seen once, with 11% in the top ten. V was clipped by 6 bases and J by 8 bases, with 20 bases between them. The CDR3 extends over 16 amino acids. Looked up from germline, CDR1 is SGHAT and CDR2 is FQNNGV. The chain carries TRBV11-2 and TRBJ1-6, with D perhaps matching TRBD1 (5 bases). This TCR was sampled from a woman aged 30 to 39 with COVID-19, enrolled during active disease. Sample: peripheral blood. CDR3 nucleotide sequence: TGTGCCAGCAGGCAAGCAGGAGGGGCCGCGGATTCACCCCTCCACTTT. This gives the protein CASRQAGGAADSPLHF.